This is a list of T cell receptor beta chains from one sample in a study of cytotoxic CD8 clonotypes in ibrutinib-treated CLL. Sequencing was performed with immunoSEQ multiplex PCR; in TCRdb, only in-frame clones are kept and a portion is missing. The table has tens of thousands of clones, over 65% seen once. Sequences were derived from PBMCs, sampled after 24 months of ibrutinib treatment. Receptors originate from a human donor with chronic lymphocytic leukemia. The CDR3 runs from the conserved cysteine through the conserved F or W. The D gene is left open where the match is weak. Clone size, where shown, is once, few, many, or a class for clones that have expanded.

J gene: TRBJ2-7
clone size: few
V gene: TRBV5-5
D gene: NA
CDR3 protein: CASSLPGIYEQYF
CDR3 DNA: TGTGCCAGCAGCTTGCCCGGGATATACGAGCAGTACTTC

J gene: TRBJ2-1
clone size: NA
V gene: TRBV7-2
D gene: TRBD1
CDR3 protein: CASSLWSGQRNNEQFF
CDR3 DNA: TGTGCCAGCAGCTTATGGTCGGGACAGAGAAACAATGAGCAGTTCTTC

J gene: TRBJ2-5
clone size: NA
V gene: TRBV5-1
D gene: NA
CDR3 protein: CASSFSLPGETQYF
CDR3 DNA: TGCGCCAGCAGCTTTTCTCTGCCTGGGGAGACCCAGTACTTC

J gene: TRBJ2-7
clone size: NA
V gene: TRBV28
D gene: NA
CDR3 protein: CASSSFLHISEQYF
CDR3 DNA: TGTGCCAGCAGCTCCTTCCTCCATATCTCCGAGCAGTACTTC

J gene: TRBJ2-5
clone size: NA
V gene: TRBV29-1
D gene: TRBD2
CDR3 protein: CSVLAGGGETQYF
CDR3 DNA: TGCAGCGTTCTAGCGGGAGGAGGTGAGACCCAGTACTTC

J gene: TRBJ1-1
clone size: NA
V gene: TRBV30
D gene: NA
CDR3 protein: CAWLANLKGTEAFF
CDR3 DNA: TGTGCCTGGTTGGCGAACCTTAAGGGCACTGAAGCTTTCTTT

J gene: TRBJ2-3
clone size: NA
V gene: TRBV10-3
D gene: TRBD1
CDR3 protein: CAISASTGSTDTQYF
CDR3 DNA: TGTGCCATCAGTGCATCGACAGGGAGCACAGATACGCAGTATTTT

J gene: TRBJ1-2
clone size: NA
V gene: TRBV5-1
D gene: TRBD1
CDR3 protein: CASSLEAGGEGGYTF
CDR3 DNA: TGCGCCAGCAGCTTGGAGGCAGGGGGAGAAGGTGGCTACACCTTC

J gene: TRBJ2-2
clone size: NA
V gene: TRBV7-9
D gene: NA
CDR3 protein: CASSLRASLVVQELFF
CDR3 DNA: TGTGCCAGCAGCCTGAGGGCATCTCTGGTGGTTCAGGAGCTGTTTTTT

J gene: TRBJ2-5
clone size: NA
V gene: TRBV11-2
D gene: NA
CDR3 protein: CASSPRGSETQYF
CDR3 DNA: TGTGCCAGCAGCCCCCGGGGATCAGAGACCCAGTACTTC

J gene: TRBJ2-2
clone size: NA
V gene: TRBV6-6
D gene: NA
CDR3 protein: CASERGPVGTGELFF
CDR3 DNA: TGTGCCAGCGAACGAGGCCCGGTGGGCACCGGGGAGCTGTTTTTT

J gene: TRBJ1-2
clone size: NA
V gene: TRBV18
D gene: NA
CDR3 protein: CASSPSYGYTF
CDR3 DNA: TGTGCCAGCTCACCAAGCTATGGCTACACCTTC

J gene: TRBJ2-7
clone size: NA
V gene: TRBV4-2
D gene: TRBD2
CDR3 protein: CASSLKSSSGSSYEQYF
CDR3 DNA: TGTGCCAGCAGCCTAAAAAGCTCTAGCGGGAGTTCCTACGAGCAGTACTTC

J gene: TRBJ1-2
clone size: NA
V gene: TRBV19
D gene: NA
CDR3 protein: CASSAPADGYTF
CDR3 DNA: TGTGCCAGTAGTGCCCCGGCGGATGGCTACACCTTC

J gene: TRBJ1-5
clone size: NA
V gene: TRBV7-2
D gene: TRBD1
CDR3 protein: CASSLSGGTQHF
CDR3 DNA: TGTGCCAGCAGCTTGTCAGGGGGGACCCAGCATTTT

J gene: TRBJ2-7
clone size: NA
V gene: TRBV13
D gene: TRBD2
CDR3 protein: CASSRGGSSSYEQYF
CDR3 DNA: TGTGCCAGCAGCCGGGGGGGATCCAGTTCTTACGAGCAGTACTTC

J gene: TRBJ1-4
clone size: NA
V gene: TRBV5-4
D gene: NA
CDR3 protein: CASSTSRPSGEKLFF
CDR3 DNA: TGTGCCAGCAGCACCTCCCGGCCGAGCGGTGAAAAACTGTTTTTT

J gene: TRBJ1-5
clone size: NA
V gene: TRBV9
D gene: NA
CDR3 protein: CASSPAVGGHQPQHF
CDR3 DNA: TGTGCCAGCAGTCCTGCGGTTGGGGGGCATCAGCCCCAGCATTTT

J gene: TRBJ1-4
clone size: NA
V gene: TRBV9
D gene: TRBD1
CDR3 protein: CASSVTGTNEKLFF
CDR3 DNA: TGTGCCAGCAGCGTGACAGGGACTAATGAAAAACTGTTTTTT

J gene: TRBJ1-1
clone size: NA
V gene: TRBV9
D gene: NA
CDR3 protein: CASSVGLRGGGTEAFF
CDR3 DNA: TGTGCCAGCAGCGTAGGTCTGAGGGGAGGGGGCACTGAAGCTTTCTTT

J gene: TRBJ1-1
clone size: NA
V gene: TRBV5-1
D gene: NA
CDR3 protein: CASSPGGIMNTEAFF
CDR3 DNA: TGCGCCAGCAGCCCCGGGGGGATCATGAACACTGAAGCTTTCTTT

J gene: TRBJ2-1
clone size: few
V gene: TRBV5-1
D gene: NA
CDR3 protein: CASSLVQGNEQFF
CDR3 DNA: TGCGCCAGCAGCTTGGTACAGGGTAATGAGCAGTTCTTC

J gene: TRBJ2-1
clone size: NA
V gene: TRBV6-5
D gene: TRBD2
CDR3 protein: CASSYVGLAGSNEQFF
CDR3 DNA: TGTGCCAGCAGTTACGTAGGACTAGCGGGAAGTAATGAGCAGTTCTTC

J gene: TRBJ1-2
clone size: NA
V gene: TRBV2
D gene: NA
CDR3 protein: CASSEAGDNYGYTF
CDR3 DNA: TGTGCCAGCAGTGAGGCAGGGGACAACTATGGCTACACCTTC

J gene: TRBJ1-4
clone size: NA
V gene: TRBV4-1
D gene: TRBD1
CDR3 protein: CASSLQGASATNEKLFF
CDR3 DNA: TGCGCCAGCAGCCTGCAGGGGGCGTCAGCAACTAATGAAAAACTGTTTTTT

J gene: TRBJ1-3
clone size: NA
V gene: TRBV2
D gene: NA
CDR3 protein: CASSESSGNTIYF
CDR3 DNA: TGTGCCAGCAGTGAATCATCTGGAAACACCATATATTTT

J gene: TRBJ2-7
clone size: once
V gene: TRBV7-8
D gene: NA
CDR3 protein: CASSLEPASYEQYF
CDR3 DNA: TGTGCCAGCAGCTTAGAGCCAGCCTCCTACGAGCAGTACTTC

J gene: TRBJ2-7
clone size: NA
V gene: TRBV6-6
D gene: NA
CDR3 protein: CASSPEDTSYEQYF
CDR3 DNA: TGTGCCAGCAGTCCCGAGGACACGTCCTACGAGCAGTACTTC

J gene: TRBJ1-2
clone size: NA
V gene: TRBV28
D gene: NA
CDR3 protein: CASSLSAWEGNGYTF
CDR3 DNA: TGTGCCAGCAGTTTATCTGCCTGGGAAGGGAATGGCTACACCTTC

J gene: TRBJ2-5
clone size: NA
V gene: TRBV6-1
D gene: NA
CDR3 protein: CASSEGAGIRPPYQETQYF
CDR3 DNA: TGTGCCAGCAGTGAAGGGGCAGGGATAAGGCCACCATACCAAGAGACCCAGTACTTC

J gene: TRBJ1-1
clone size: NA
V gene: TRBV5-4
D gene: TRBD1
CDR3 protein: CASSLARGMVNTEAFF
CDR3 DNA: TGTGCCAGCAGCTTGGCCAGGGGGATGGTGAACACTGAAGCTTTCTTT

J gene: TRBJ2-3
clone size: NA
V gene: TRBV28
D gene: NA
CDR3 protein: CASRTDNTDTQYF
CDR3 DNA: TGTGCCAGCAGGACAGATAACACAGATACGCAGTATTTT

J gene: TRBJ2-3
clone size: NA
V gene: TRBV29-1
D gene: NA
CDR3 protein: CSVVAGADTQYF
CDR3 DNA: TGCAGCGTTGTAGCAGGAGCGGATACGCAGTATTTT

J gene: TRBJ2-1
clone size: once
V gene: TRBV4-1
D gene: NA
CDR3 protein: CASSQDLRYEQFF
CDR3 DNA: TGCGCCAGCAGCCAAGATCTTAGATATGAGCAGTTCTTC

J gene: TRBJ1-2
clone size: NA
V gene: TRBV9
D gene: NA
CDR3 protein: CASSVDGRSMAGYTF
CDR3 DNA: TGTGCCAGCAGCGTAGATGGCAGGTCTATGGCGGGCTACACCTTC

J gene: TRBJ1-4
clone size: NA
V gene: TRBV5-1
D gene: NA
CDR3 protein: CASSLGIGQLTEKLFF
CDR3 DNA: TGCGCCAGCAGCTTGGGGATAGGGCAGCTGACCGAAAAACTGTTTTTT

J gene: TRBJ1-5
clone size: few
V gene: TRBV11-1
D gene: NA
CDR3 protein: CASSSQTNQPQHF
CDR3 DNA: TGTGCCAGCAGCTCACAGACGAATCAGCCCCAGCATTTT

J gene: TRBJ2-1
clone size: NA
V gene: TRBV19
D gene: TRBD1
CDR3 protein: CASSKQGAINYNEQFF
CDR3 DNA: TGTGCCAGTAGTAAACAGGGGGCAATCAACTACAATGAGCAGTTCTTC